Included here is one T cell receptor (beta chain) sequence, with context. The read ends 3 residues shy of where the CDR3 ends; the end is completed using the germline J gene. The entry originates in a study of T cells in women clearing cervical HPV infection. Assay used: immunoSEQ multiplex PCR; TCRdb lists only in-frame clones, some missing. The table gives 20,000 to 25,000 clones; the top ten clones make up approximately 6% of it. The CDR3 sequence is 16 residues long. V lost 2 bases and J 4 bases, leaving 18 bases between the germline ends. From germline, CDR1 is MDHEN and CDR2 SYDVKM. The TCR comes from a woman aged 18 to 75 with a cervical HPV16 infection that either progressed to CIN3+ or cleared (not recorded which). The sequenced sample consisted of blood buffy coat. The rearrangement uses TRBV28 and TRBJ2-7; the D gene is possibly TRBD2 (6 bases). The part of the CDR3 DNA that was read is TGTGCCAGCAGTTTAGTCGCGACTAGGTTGGATTACGAG. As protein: CASSLVATRLDYE. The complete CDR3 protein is CASSLVATRLDYEQYF.